This T cell receptor (beta chain) was retrieved from a study of CD8+ T cells in alopecia areata. Study in general: Treatment of the treated patients consisted of oral tofacitinib, 5 to 10 mg twice daily. General study points: Researchers report lesional scalp, most notably alopecia totalis/universalis, outstripped normal scalp in clonality.

As regards this clone: As yet, its antigen is unknown.

The sequencing template was cDNA reverse transcribed from extracted RNA. Profiling relied on immunoSEQ multiplex PCR, and the TCRdb table lists in-frame clones only, not all of them. The data hold over 100,000 clones, with 45% to 50% observed a single time. It was from alopecia areata patients that lesional scalp punch biopsies and peripheral blood were collected. The CDR3 runs to 15 residues. CDR1 and CDR2 from the germline V gene are GTSNPN and SVGIG (reference sequence). V gave up 0 bases and J gave up 3 bases; unmatched junction bases: 7. The receptor comes from a human donor with alopecia areata. This sequence joins TRBV30 and TRBJ1-1, with 7 bases identical to TRBD1. The sample in question was CD8+ T cells sorted from blood, obtained at week 0. The CDR3 region has the DNA TGTGCCTGGAGTGTATTGCTCAGGGGGGACACTGAAGCTTTCTTT. Translated: CAWSVLLRGDTEAFF.